Listed below are T cell receptor beta chains from one sample, sequenced in a study of sequential checkpoint blockade in melanoma. Only in-frame clones appear in the TCRdb table, and some are missing; sequencing was by immunoSEQ multiplex PCR. The sample has roughly 5,000 clones; around 20% are singletons. The input for sequencing was tumor tissue (inferred from file names), taken from a patient given nivolumab and ipilimumab in sequence. The receptor set was obtained from a human donor with melanoma. Both conserved end residues are part of each CDR3. A D gene is named only where the DNA matches it firmly. Size tells how often a clone was seen (once, few, many) or the class of an expanded clone, and some rows leave it out.

clone size: medium-sized
D gene: NA
V gene: TRBV11-3
J gene: TRBJ2-1
CDR3 protein: CASSPSGTPPGNEQFF
CDR3 DNA: TGTGCCAGCAGCCCATCTGGGACCCCACCCGGCAATGAGCAGTTCTTC

clone size: few
D gene: TRBD1
V gene: TRBV11-3
J gene: TRBJ2-3
CDR3 protein: CASSTRDRETDTQYF
CDR3 DNA: TGTGCCAGCAGCACCCGGGACAGGGAAACAGATACGCAGTATTTT

clone size: many
D gene: TRBD1
V gene: TRBV28
J gene: TRBJ1-1
CDR3 protein: CASSSIQGAAFF
CDR3 DNA: TGTGCCAGCAGTTCTATACAGGGGGCAGCTTTCTTT

clone size: many
D gene: NA
V gene: TRBV4-1
J gene: TRBJ2-1
CDR3 protein: CASSPSGGSYNEQFF
CDR3 DNA: TGCGCCAGCAGCCCGAGCGGTGGGTCCTACAATGAGCAGTTCTTC

clone size: NA
D gene: NA
V gene: TRBV13
J gene: TRBJ2-3
CDR3 protein: CASSVGGYTDTQYF
CDR3 DNA: TGTGCCAGCAGTGTGGGCGGATACACAGATACGCAGTATTTT

clone size: NA
D gene: NA
V gene: TRBV6-8
J gene: TRBJ1-1
CDR3 protein: CASSYSKGGNTEAFF
CDR3 DNA: TGTGCCAGCAGTTACTCGAAAGGAGGGAACACTGAAGCTTTCTTT

clone size: medium-sized
D gene: TRBD1
V gene: TRBV6-8
J gene: TRBJ1-2
CDR3 protein: CASNSFRGSGGYTF
CDR3 DNA: TGTGCCAGCAACTCCTTCAGGGGGTCTGGTGGCTACACCTTC

clone size: few
D gene: NA
V gene: TRBV1
J gene: TRBJ2-1
CDR3 protein: CASSQEDVAVSSYNEQFF
CDR3 DNA: TGCGCCAGCAGCCAAGAAGACGTTGCAGTCAGCTCCTACAATGAGCAGTTCTTC

clone size: medium-sized
D gene: TRBD1
V gene: TRBV11-3
J gene: TRBJ1-2
CDR3 protein: CASSFDRGDYGYTF
CDR3 DNA: TGTGCCAGCAGCTTTGACAGGGGGGACTATGGCTACACCTTC

clone size: few
D gene: NA
V gene: TRBV5-1
J gene: TRBJ2-1
CDR3 protein: CASSLANVGLTNNEQFF
CDR3 DNA: TGCGCCAGCAGCTTGGCCAACGTGGGACTGACAAACAATGAGCAGTTCTTC

clone size: NA
D gene: NA
V gene: TRBV6-8
J gene: TRBJ2-2
CDR3 protein: CASSPTRSTGELFF
CDR3 DNA: TGTGCCAGCAGCCCGACTCGGAGCACCGGGGAGCTGTTTTTT

clone size: NA
D gene: NA
V gene: TRBV5-1
J gene: TRBJ2-3
CDR3 protein: CASSLDFFGILVASTDTQYF
CDR3 DNA: TGCGCCAGCAGCTTGGATTTCTTCGGTATCTTAGTAGCTAGCACAGATACGCAGTATTTT

clone size: medium-sized
D gene: NA
V gene: TRBV7-4
J gene: TRBJ2-1
CDR3 protein: CASSSIVLGEQFF
CDR3 DNA: TGTGCCAGCAGCTCCATAGTACTCGGTGAGCAGTTCTTC

clone size: few
D gene: TRBD1
V gene: TRBV9
J gene: TRBJ1-6
CDR3 protein: CASGTGPGSPLHF
CDR3 DNA: TGTGCCAGCGGGACAGGGCCGGGATCACCCCTCCACTTT

clone size: few
D gene: NA
V gene: TRBV11-3
J gene: TRBJ2-4
CDR3 protein: CASSPTGEGNIQYF
CDR3 DNA: TGTGCCAGCAGCCCTACAGGGGAGGGCAACATTCAGTACTTC

clone size: NA
D gene: NA
V gene: TRBV12-5
J gene: TRBJ2-2
CDR3 protein: CATAGETGELFF
CDR3 DNA: TGTGCGACCGCGGGCGAAACCGGGGAGCTGTTTTTT

clone size: NA
D gene: TRBD1
V gene: TRBV11-3
J gene: TRBJ1-2
CDR3 protein: CASSPGTAPLGYTF
CDR3 DNA: TGTGCCAGCAGCCCAGGGACAGCACCGCTGGGCTACACCTTC

clone size: NA
D gene: TRBD1
V gene: TRBV5-1
J gene: TRBJ1-5
CDR3 protein: CASSPSGGVNQPQHF
CDR3 DNA: TGCGCCAGCAGCCCCTCAGGGGGAGTCAATCAGCCCCAGCATTTT

clone size: few
D gene: TRBD2
V gene: TRBV6-8
J gene: TRBJ2-3
CDR3 protein: CATGTSGDTQYF
CDR3 DNA: TGTGCCACCGGGACTAGCGGGGATACGCAGTATTTT

clone size: many
D gene: TRBD1
V gene: TRBV11-3
J gene: TRBJ1-5
CDR3 protein: CASSPDRGSRPQHF
CDR3 DNA: TGTGCCAGCAGCCCAGACAGGGGATCGAGGCCCCAGCATTTT

clone size: once
D gene: TRBD1
V gene: TRBV19
J gene: TRBJ2-7
CDR3 protein: CASKDRGKNEQYF
CDR3 DNA: TGTGCCAGTAAGGACAGGGGTAAGAACGAGCAGTACTTC

clone size: medium-sized
D gene: NA
V gene: TRBV15
J gene: TRBJ1-6
CDR3 protein: CATSSVGTLYNSPLHF
CDR3 DNA: TGTGCCACCAGCAGCGTAGGAACCCTTTATAATTCACCCCTCCACTTT

clone size: many
D gene: NA
V gene: TRBV28
J gene: TRBJ1-2
CDR3 protein: CASSPGGRNYGYTF
CDR3 DNA: TGTGCCAGCAGTCCAGGTGGGAGGAACTATGGCTACACCTTC

clone size: few
D gene: NA
V gene: TRBV28
J gene: TRBJ1-5
CDR3 protein: CASTSLVWVGQPQHF
CDR3 DNA: TGTGCCAGCACTTCCCTTGTTTGGGTAGGGCAGCCCCAGCATTTT

clone size: few
D gene: NA
V gene: TRBV10-2
J gene: TRBJ2-7
CDR3 protein: CASSTTANYEQYF
CDR3 DNA: TGCGCCAGCAGCACGACTGCTAATTACGAGCAGTACTTC

clone size: few
D gene: TRBD2
V gene: TRBV14
J gene: TRBJ2-5
CDR3 protein: CASSPILAGGETQYF
CDR3 DNA: TGTGCCAGCAGCCCCATACTAGCGGGGGGAGAGACCCAGTACTTC

clone size: many
D gene: NA
V gene: TRBV11-3
J gene: TRBJ1-6
CDR3 protein: CASSPLSSRRPLHF
CDR3 DNA: TGTGCCAGCAGCCCCCTGAGTTCCCGGAGGCCCCTCCACTTT

clone size: few
D gene: NA
V gene: TRBV7-1
J gene: TRBJ2-3
CDR3 protein: CASSVNQGSDTQYF
CDR3 DNA: TGTGCCAGCAGCGTAAACCAGGGTTCAGATACGCAGTATTTT

clone size: many
D gene: NA
V gene: TRBV11-3
J gene: TRBJ2-7
CDR3 protein: CASSSPGSSFYEQYF
CDR3 DNA: TGTGCCAGCAGCTCTCCCGGGTCTAGCTTCTACGAGCAGTACTTC

clone size: many
D gene: NA
V gene: TRBV11-3
J gene: TRBJ1-5
CDR3 protein: CASSLGRANQPQHF
CDR3 DNA: TGTGCCAGCAGCTTGGGGAGGGCCAATCAGCCCCAGCATTTT

clone size: many
D gene: NA
V gene: TRBV6-8
J gene: TRBJ2-7
CDR3 protein: CASSSDGYEQYF
CDR3 DNA: TGTGCCAGCAGTAGCGACGGCTACGAGCAGTACTTC

clone size: few
D gene: NA
V gene: TRBV18
J gene: TRBJ1-1
CDR3 protein: CASSPRREGTEAFF
CDR3 DNA: TGTGCCAGCTCTCCTCGAAGGGAGGGCACTGAAGCTTTCTTT

clone size: few
D gene: NA
V gene: TRBV6-7
J gene: TRBJ1-5
CDR3 protein: CASSYSRWGGEDQPQHF
CDR3 DNA: TGTGCCAGCAGTTACTCGAGATGGGGAGGGGAGGATCAGCCCCAGCATTTT

clone size: NA
D gene: NA
V gene: TRBV14
J gene: TRBJ2-1
CDR3 protein: CASSQPRGISTYNEQFF
CDR3 DNA: TGTGCCAGCAGCCAACCGAGGGGTATTTCAACCTACAATGAGCAGTTCTTC

clone size: NA
D gene: TRBD1
V gene: TRBV11-3
J gene: TRBJ1-2
CDR3 protein: CASSVTGTGVGYTF
CDR3 DNA: TGTGCCAGCAGCGTGACCGGGACAGGGGTCGGCTACACCTTC

clone size: NA
D gene: NA
V gene: TRBV19
J gene: TRBJ2-5
CDR3 protein: CASSITRAQETQYF
CDR3 DNA: TGTGCCAGTAGTATAACCAGGGCTCAGGAGACCCAGTACTTC

clone size: few
D gene: NA
V gene: TRBV6-8
J gene: TRBJ2-3
CDR3 protein: CAIKDPHHAAPTDTQYF
CDR3 DNA: TGTGCCATAAAAGACCCGCACCACGCCGCCCCCACAGATACGCAGTATTTT

clone size: few
D gene: NA
V gene: TRBV6-8
J gene: TRBJ1-3
CDR3 protein: CASSSLRHLSSGNTIYF
CDR3 DNA: TGTGCCAGCAGTTCTTTGAGACACCTTAGCTCTGGAAACACCATATATTTT

clone size: many
D gene: TRBD2
V gene: TRBV6-8
J gene: TRBJ2-3
CDR3 protein: CASSSLTSGGTDTQYF
CDR3 DNA: TGTGCCAGCAGTTCCCTTACTAGCGGGGGCACAGATACGCAGTATTTT

clone size: many
D gene: NA
V gene: TRBV11-3
J gene: TRBJ2-4
CDR3 protein: CASSLQESKNIQYF
CDR3 DNA: TGTGCCAGCAGCTTACAGGAGAGTAAAAACATTCAGTACTTC

clone size: NA
D gene: NA
V gene: TRBV6-8
J gene: TRBJ1-2
CDR3 protein: CASSSQGGDGYTF
CDR3 DNA: TGTGCCAGCAGTTCACAGGGCGGGGATGGCTACACCTTC

clone size: medium-sized
D gene: TRBD2
V gene: TRBV4-1
J gene: TRBJ2-4
CDR3 protein: CASSNSGGAAKNIQYF
CDR3 DNA: TGCGCCAGCAGCAATAGCGGGGGGGCGGCCAAAAACATTCAGTACTTC

clone size: medium-sized
D gene: TRBD1
V gene: TRBV30
J gene: TRBJ1-3
CDR3 protein: CAWSAQGTGNTIYF
CDR3 DNA: TGTGCCTGGAGTGCACAGGGGACTGGAAACACCATATATTTT

clone size: few
D gene: NA
V gene: TRBV6-8
J gene: TRBJ2-2
CDR3 protein: CASRNRVSGELFF
CDR3 DNA: TGTGCCAGCAGGAACAGGGTTTCCGGGGAGCTGTTTTTT

clone size: few
D gene: NA
V gene: TRBV11-3
J gene: TRBJ1-1
CDR3 protein: CASSLDQSITEAFF
CDR3 DNA: TGTGCCAGCAGCTTAGATCAGAGTATCACTGAAGCTTTCTTT

clone size: few
D gene: NA
V gene: TRBV29-1
J gene: TRBJ1-5
CDR3 protein: CSVGEQGRTQPQHF
CDR3 DNA: TGCAGCGTTGGGGAACAGGGTAGGACTCAGCCCCAGCATTTT

clone size: many
D gene: NA
V gene: TRBV11-3
J gene: TRBJ2-5
CDR3 protein: CASSLVPGLTRETQYF
CDR3 DNA: TGTGCCAGCAGCTTAGTCCCAGGGCTTACCCGAGAGACCCAGTACTTC

clone size: NA
D gene: NA
V gene: TRBV7-5
J gene: TRBJ1-4
CDR3 protein: CASSPGTGSRNEKLFF
CDR3 DNA: TGTGCCAGCAGCCCCGGGACAGGGAGCCGAAATGAAAAACTGTTTTTT

clone size: many
D gene: NA
V gene: TRBV11-3
J gene: TRBJ2-7
CDR3 protein: CASSLSHRKKEGEWSEQYF
CDR3 DNA: TGTGCCAGCAGCTTAAGCCACCGGAAAAAAGAAGGAGAGTGGTCCGAGCAGTACTTC

clone size: NA
D gene: NA
V gene: TRBV28
J gene: TRBJ2-5
CDR3 protein: CASSLGTQETQYF
CDR3 DNA: TGTGCCAGCAGTTTAGGGACCCAAGAGACCCAGTACTTC

clone size: NA
D gene: NA
V gene: TRBV28
J gene: TRBJ1-2
CDR3 protein: CASSYASSYGYTF
CDR3 DNA: TGTGCCAGCAGCTACGCCTCGTCCTATGGCTACACCTTC

clone size: NA
D gene: NA
V gene: TRBV18
J gene: TRBJ1-5
CDR3 protein: CASSPPVWVISNQPQHF
CDR3 DNA: TGTGCCAGCTCACCACCGGTTTGGGTCATTAGCAATCAGCCCCAGCATTTT

clone size: few
D gene: NA
V gene: TRBV11-3
J gene: TRBJ2-5
CDR3 protein: CASSSAGPQETQYF
CDR3 DNA: TGTGCCAGCAGCTCCGCAGGTCCCCAAGAGACCCAGTACTTC

clone size: few
D gene: NA
V gene: TRBV18
J gene: TRBJ2-3
CDR3 protein: CASSPPIDTQYF
CDR3 DNA: TGTGCCAGCTCACCACCGATAGATACGCAGTATTTT

clone size: many
D gene: TRBD2
V gene: TRBV11-3
J gene: TRBJ2-1
CDR3 protein: CASSAYTSGGADEQFF
CDR3 DNA: TGTGCCAGCAGCGCCTACACTAGCGGGGGGGCCGATGAGCAGTTCTTC

clone size: large
D gene: TRBD1
V gene: TRBV9
J gene: TRBJ1-1
CDR3 protein: CASSGDDRGLVYTEAFF
CDR3 DNA: TGTGCCAGCAGCGGAGACGACAGGGGGCTCGTGTATACTGAAGCTTTCTTT

clone size: medium-sized
D gene: TRBD1
V gene: TRBV6-8
J gene: TRBJ1-2
CDR3 protein: CASSSDRGDGYTF
CDR3 DNA: TGTGCCAGCAGTTCCGACAGGGGGGATGGCTACACCTTC

clone size: many
D gene: NA
V gene: TRBV6-8
J gene: TRBJ1-5
CDR3 protein: CASSYAGGYQPQHF
CDR3 DNA: TGTGCCAGCAGTTATGCTGGGGGCTATCAGCCCCAGCATTTT